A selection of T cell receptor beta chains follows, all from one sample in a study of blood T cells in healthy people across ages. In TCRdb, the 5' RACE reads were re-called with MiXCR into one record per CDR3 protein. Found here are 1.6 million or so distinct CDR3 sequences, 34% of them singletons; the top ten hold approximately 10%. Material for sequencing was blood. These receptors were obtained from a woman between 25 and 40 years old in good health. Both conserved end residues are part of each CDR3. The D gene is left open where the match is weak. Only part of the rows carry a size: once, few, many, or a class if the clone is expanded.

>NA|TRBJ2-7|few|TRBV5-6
CASSSTVRPTYEQYF
TGTGCCAGCAGCTCCACAGTGCGTCCAACCTACGAGCAGTACTTC
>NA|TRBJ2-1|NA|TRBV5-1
CASSLALAGSLNEQFF
TGCGCCAGCAGCTTGGCTCTTGCGGGATCCCTCAATGAGCAGTTCTTC
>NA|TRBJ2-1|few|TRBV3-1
CASSPVVLVPYEQFF
TGTGCCAGCAGTCCGGTCGTGCTAGTACCGTATGAGCAGTTCTTC
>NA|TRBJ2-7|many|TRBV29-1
CSVGRTYYEQYF
TGCAGCGTTGGGCGGACATACTACGAGCAGTACTTC
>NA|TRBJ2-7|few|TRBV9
CASSVEVETYEQYF
TGTGCCAGCAGCGTAGAGGTGGAAACCTACGAGCAGTACTTC
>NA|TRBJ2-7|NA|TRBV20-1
CSASRGDEQYF
TGCAGTGCTAGTAGGGGGGACGAGCAGTACTTC
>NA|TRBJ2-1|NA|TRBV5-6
CASSFASANEQFF
TGTGCCAGCAGCTTTGCTAGCGCTAATGAGCAGTTCTTC
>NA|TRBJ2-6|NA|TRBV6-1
CASSGLTTTSGANVLTF
TGTGCCAGCAGTGGCCTGACCACGACCTCTGGGGCCAACGTCCTGACTTTC
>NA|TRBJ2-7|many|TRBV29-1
CSAGVNHWNEQYF
TGCAGCGCCGGTGTGAACCACTGGAACGAGCAGTACTTC
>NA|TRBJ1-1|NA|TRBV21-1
CASSILGLTFF
TGTGCCAGCAGCATCTTGGGTTTGACTTTCTTT
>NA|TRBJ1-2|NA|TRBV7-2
CASSNVIPGPYGYTF
TGTGCCAGCAGCAACGTCATTCCGGGACCGTATGGCTACACCTTC
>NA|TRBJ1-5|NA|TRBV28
CASSRQKVSNQPQHF
TGTGCCAGCAGCCGGCAGAAGGTGAGCAATCAGCCCCAGCATTTT
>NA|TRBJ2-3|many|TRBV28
CASSSPPDTQYF
TGTGCCAGCAGTTCACCCCCAGATACGCAGTATTTT
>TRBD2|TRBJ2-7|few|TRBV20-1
CSARRRERYEQYF
TGCAGTGCTAGACGGCGGGAGAGGTACGAGCAGTACTTC
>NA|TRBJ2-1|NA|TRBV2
CATARAGYNEQFF
TGTGCCACAGCTAGGGCGGGGTACAATGAGCAGTTCTTC
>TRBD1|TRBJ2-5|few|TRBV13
CASSSGTAREQYF
TGTGCCAGCAGCTCCGGGACAGCGAGGGAGCAGTACTTC
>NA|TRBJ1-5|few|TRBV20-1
CSARLRGPSNQPQHF
TGCAGTGCTAGACTTCGGGGACCCAGCAATCAGCCCCAGCATTTT
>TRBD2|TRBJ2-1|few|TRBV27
CASKPVGGTYNEQFF
TGTGCCAGCAAACCAGTGGGAGGGACCTACAATGAGCAGTTCTTC
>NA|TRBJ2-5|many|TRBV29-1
CSGRTQETQYF
TGCAGCGGGCGGACACAAGAGACCCAGTACTTC